The sequence of this TCR beta chain was determined in a study of T cells in Graves' hyperthyroidism and ophthalmopathy. General study points: Most clonotypes expanded in the thyroid (above 0.001) were also present in blood.

RNA transcripts provided the source from which TCR beta CDR3 regions were amplified. The HTBI set primed first-round TCR CDR3 RT-PCR. MiXCR, applied by TCRdb to the multiplex PCR reads, yields one record per CDR3 protein. This table has 95,000 to 110,000 distinct CDR3 sequences, approximately 48% appearing once. Details on this clonotype: What it binds is not known.

Germline V gene data show CDR1 as SGHVS and CDR2 as FQNEAQ. V was pared by 5 bases and J by 7 bases, with 11 bases between. The CDR3 consists of 13 residues. The origin of this receptor is a man in his forties or fifties with Graves' hyperthyroidism. The chain recombines TRBV7-8 with TRBJ1-4; TRBD1 is a possible D gene (5 bases). Sequenced sample: blood. The CDR3 reads CASSGGRAEKLFF. In DNA form, the CDR3 reads TGTGCCAGCAGCGGGGGGAGGGCTGAAAAACTGTTTTTT. Full variable domain (outside the CDR3, taken from reference TRBV7-8 and TRBJ1-4): GAGVSQSPRYKVAKRGQDVALRCDPISGHVSLFWYQQALGQGPEFLTYFQNEAQLDKSGLPSDRFFAERPEGSVSTLKIQRTQQEDSAVYLCASSGGRAEKLFFGSGTQLSVL.